A single sample gave rise to the 13 T cell receptor beta chains below, sequenced in a study of shared clonotypes between healthy human individuals. Produced via immunoSEQ multiplex PCR; TCRdb's table is partial and in-frame only. This table has over 1.5 million clones, 98% appearing once. The specimen sequenced was naive CD4+ T cells sorted from blood. Subset reported: CD45RA+ positively selected. These receptors were collected from a man aged 30-40 years in good health.

The chain links TRBV7-8 to TRBJ1-1; no definite D call. Trimming removed 4 bases at V and 4 bases at J, with 13 bases between. Germline V CDR1 and CDR2: SGHVS, FQNEAQ. The CDR3 loop spans 14 amino acids. The CDR3: CASSSLRRGTEAFF. Written as DNA, the CDR3 is TGTGCCAGCAGCTCCTTACGACGGGGCACTGAAGCTTTCTTT.

The rearrangement links TRBV27 to TRBJ2-1; a weak D match, TRBD2 (5 bases). Germline assignment: CDR1 MNHEY and CDR2 SMNVEV (reference sequence). V was shortened by 3 bases and J by 7 bases, with 22 bases between the two germline ends. The CDR3 consists of 17 residues. CDR3 region: CASSFPVSAQRSNEQFF. Written as DNA, the CDR3 is TGTGCCAGCAGTTTCCCCGTTTCAGCTCAGCGGTCTAATGAGCAGTTCTTC.

Of note for this clone: In the same sample, other DNA sequences code for this CDR3. The chain links TRBV5-1 to TRBJ2-7; D unresolved. CDR1 is SGHRS, CDR2 YFSETQ, per germline. The length of the CDR3 is 12 residues. The V gene lost 0 bases and the J gene lost 4 bases, with 5 bases spanning the gap. The CDR3 reads CASSLDAYEQYF. For the CDR3, the DNA is TGCGCCAGCAGCTTGGATGCTTACGAGCAGTACTTC. The variable domain in full, completed from reference TRBV5-1 and TRBJ2-7, reads KAGVTQTPRYLIKTRGQQVTLSCSPISGHRSVSWYQQTPGQGLQFLFEYFSETQRNKGNFPGRFSGRQFSNSRSEMNVSTLELGDSALYLCASSLDAYEQYFGPGTRLTVT.

This chain connects TRBV5-4 to TRBJ2-7; D is uncertain. From germline, CDR1 is SGHNT and CDR2 YYREEE (reference sequence). The CDR3 totals 13 residues. Trimming stripped 0 bases from V and 3 bases from J, with 7 bases between. CDR3 sequence: CASSLGGFYEQYF. CDR3 DNA sequence: TGTGCCAGCAGCTTGGGGGGATTCTACGAGCAGTACTTC.

V and J are TRBV5-1 and TRBJ2-7; 9 bases map to TRBD1. Germline CDR1 SGHRS, CDR2 YFSETQ. V gave up 4 bases and J gave up 1 base; unmatched junction bases: 9. There are 16 residues in the CDR3. This chain's CDR3 is CASSVLGQGVSYEQYF. The CDR3 DNA reads TGCGCCAGCAGCGTATTGGGACAGGGAGTTTCCTACGAGCAGTACTTC.

The chain employs TRBV7-6 and TRBJ2-1; TRBD1 matches 10 bases. The germline V gene has CDR1 SGHVS and CDR2 FNYEAQ. This CDR3 is 15 amino acids long. Trimming took 0 bases from V and 5 from J; bases not matched to a gene: 1. The CDR3: CASSLAGTGDNEQFF. The CDR3 nucleotides read TGTGCCAGCAGCTTAGCCGGGACAGGGGACAATGAGCAGTTCTTC.

Worth noting for this clone: Additional DNA sequences in this sample encode the identical CDR3. The J gene is TRBJ2-5, the V gene TRBV29-1, with D unresolved. This CDR3 spans 13 amino acids. In germline, CDR1 is SQVTM, CDR2 ANQGSEA. Trimming removed 4 bases at V and 1 base at J, with 10 bases between. The DNA for the CDR3 is TGCAGCGTTGTGGGTAGGCTCCAAGAGACCCAGTACTTC. Its translation: CSVVGRLQETQYF.

This sequence joins TRBV14 and TRBJ2-7; 9 bases align to TRBD2. The CDR3 runs to 15 residues. V dropped 4 bases and J dropped 0; count of bases not matched to a gene: 4. Germline loops: CDR1 SGHDN, CDR2 FVKESK. The CDR3 loop reads CASSPLSGSSYEQYF. The CDR3 DNA sequence: TGTGCCAGCAGCCCCCTTAGCGGGAGCTCCTACGAGCAGTACTTC. Supplemented by reference TRBV14 and TRBJ2-7, the full variable domain reads EAGVTQFPSHSVIEKGQTVTLRCDPISGHDNLYWYRRVMGKEIKFLLHFVKESKQDESGMPNNRFLAERTGGTYSTLKVQPAELEDSGVYFCASSPLSGSSYEQYFGPGTRLTVT.

The chain couples TRBV11-2 to TRBJ2-3, with D tentatively TRBD2 (5 bases). This CDR3 contains 16 residues. V lost 6 bases and J 1 base, leaving 17 bases between the germline ends. Germline V gives CDR1 SGHAT, CDR2 FQNNGV. CDR3 loop: CASSRFSVVGTDTQYF. DNA for the CDR3: TGTGCCAGCAGTCGGTTTAGCGTAGTAGGCACAGATACGCAGTATTTT.

V is TRBV18 and J is TRBJ2-7; 9 bases map to TRBD1. This CDR3 region has 16 residues. The J segment lost 3 bases and the V segment lost 2 bases, leaving 8 bases of the junction unmatched. Germline CDR1 is KGHSH and CDR2 is LQKENI. CDR3: CASSPFPGQGNYEQYF. For the CDR3, the DNA is TGTGCCAGCTCACCATTCCCGGGACAGGGAAACTACGAGCAGTACTTC.

The rearrangement links TRBV7-9 to TRBJ2-3; TRBD2 aligns across 9 bases. Trimming cost V 1 base and J 2 bases; bases outside gene matches: 4. Germline CDR1 reads SEHNR; CDR2 reads FQNEAQ (reference sequence). The CDR3 is 16 residues long. The CDR3 protein is CASSLEPSGNTDTQYF. Written as DNA, the CDR3 is TGTGCCAGCAGCTTAGAGCCTAGCGGGAACACAGATACGCAGTATTTT.

This rearrangement joins TRBV6-5 to TRBJ2-1; 8 bases are a match to TRBD1. CDR3 size: 15 residues. V shed 6 bases, J shed 8 bases, and the junction held 12 bases outside the gene matches. Germline lookup yields CDR1 MNHEY and CDR2 SVGAGI. The CDR3 nucleotides are TGTGCCAGCAGCATTGACAGGGGTACGATCTATGAGCAGTTCTTC. It is translated as CASSIDRGTIYEQFF.

This rearrangement joins TRBV11-3 to TRBJ2-2, with 7 bases aligning to TRBD1. CDR3 size: 15 residues. With V trimmed by 5 bases and J by 6 bases, 9 bases remained unmatched. Germline V gene data show CDR1 as SGHNT and CDR2 as YENEEA. CDR3: CASSHSQGSSGELFF. CDR3 in DNA: TGTGCCAGCAGCCATTCACAGGGGTCCTCCGGGGAGCTGTTTTTT.